A single sample gave rise to the 14 T cell receptor beta chains below, sequenced in a study of blood T cells in healthy people across ages (dated by TCRdb to about 2015). Libraries were constructed by 5' RACE. The sequencer listed for this sample is Illumina HiSeq 2500. A second roughly 6 to 11 cycle PCR used a sample-barcoded 5' primer and a J-beta primer mix. TCRdb's own reprocessing of the public reads used fastp at Q25 and MiXCR and kept productive beta chains. Duplicate CDR3 protein sequences are folded into a single record with the most common DNA and genes. The sample yields 750,000 to 950,000 distinct CDR3 sequences; about 28% were counted once. The ten largest clones add up to roughly 10% of the sample. These data were also filed under a second study, of T cells of mothers and their children.

Sequences were obtained from blood. Receptor source: a woman in her thirties or forties in good health.

There are a few counts of this clonotype. J is TRBJ1-1 and V is TRBV20-1; D unclear. The ends were cut back, 0 bases at V and 1 base at J, with 9 bases in the middle. This CDR3 comprises 14 residues. Germline CDR1 and CDR2: DFQATT and SNEGSKA (reference sequence). The DNA for the CDR3 is TGCAGTGCTAGAGATCCGGTGGGGAACACTGAAGCTTTCTTT. Its translation: CSARDPVGNTEAFF.

This clonotype was observed at least ten times. CDR3 amino acids: CSVEIGETQYF. Here the CDR3 DNA reads TGCAGCGTTGAGATAGGGGAGACCCAGTACTTC. V usage is TRBV29-1 and J usage is TRBJ2-5, with D unclear. The V gene's germline CDR1 is SQVTM and CDR2 ANQGSEA. The V gene lost 3 bases and the J gene lost 5 bases, with 7 bases spanning the gap. The length of the CDR3 is 11 residues.

The chain has TRBV20-1 and TRBJ2-7; maybe TRBD1 (6 bases). This CDR3 comprises 16 residues. Trimming shortened V by 0 bases and J by 3 bases, and 18 bases separated the two germline ends. CDR1 is DFQATT and CDR2 is SNEGSKA in the germline V gene (reference sequence). CDR3 in DNA: TGCAGTGCTAGAGATACCGCAGGGGCCCTTATCTACGAGCAGTACTTC. Protein sequence: CSARDTAGALIYEQYF.

The genes are TRBV3-1 and TRBJ1-1; D possibly corresponds to TRBD1 (6 bases). Looked up from germline, CDR1 is LGHDT and CDR2 is YNNKEL (reference sequence). This CDR3 has 14 amino acids. The V and J ends lost 4 bases and 1 base respectively, with 10 bases between them. The CDR3 DNA follows: TGTGCCAGCAGCCCGAACAGGGAGAACACTGAAGCTTTCTTT. Encoded protein: CASSPNRENTEAFF.

V usage is TRBV11-1 and J usage is TRBJ2-1, with D possibly matching TRBD2 (6 bases). Trimming took off 8 bases at V and 4 bases at J, with 15 bases between the two ends. The length of the CDR3 is 14 residues. The germline V gene encodes CDR1 SGHAT and CDR2 FQDESV (reference sequence). In DNA, the CDR3 is TGTGCCAGCGCCCGGGGGTCAATTTACAATGAGCAGTTCTTC. Translation gives CASARGSIYNEQFF.

V is TRBV29-1 and J is TRBJ1-1; TRBD1 agrees at 9 bases. The CDR3 loop spans 13 amino acids. Germline assignment: CDR1 SQVTM and CDR2 ANQGSEA. Trimming cost V 8 bases and J 4 bases; bases outside gene matches: 8. The DNA of the CDR3 is TGCAGCATTATAGGACAGGGGAGCACTGAAGCTTTCTTT. It translates to CSIIGQGSTEAFF.

The chain is built from TRBV3-1 and TRBJ2-7; TRBD1 aligns across 7 bases. Trimming took 0 bases from V and 1 from J; bases not matched to a gene: 9. This CDR3 is 17 amino acids long. Germline V gene data show CDR1 as LGHDT and CDR2 as YNNKEL (reference sequence). The CDR3 sequence is CASSQDLGTGESYEQYF. The CDR3 DNA reads as TGTGCCAGCAGCCAAGATTTAGGCACAGGGGAGTCCTACGAGCAGTACTTC.

This clonotype was counted a few times. The chain uses TRBV6-4 and TRBJ1-2; 7 positions match TRBD1. The V segment lost 2 bases and the J segment 0 bases; nucleotides outside the gene matches: 9. Germline V lookup: CDR1 MRHNA, CDR2 SNTAGT. The CDR3 spans 17 residues. The CDR3 sequence: CASSDRKETGTNYGYTF. CDR3 sequence (DNA): TGTGCCAGCAGTGACCGAAAGGAGACAGGGACTAACTATGGCTACACCTTC.

This clonotype was counted ten times or more. The chain is built from TRBV20-1 and TRBJ2-6; D possibly corresponds to TRBD1 (5 bases). The V and J ends lost 3 bases and 1 base respectively, with 10 bases between them. Germline V gives CDR1 DFQATT, CDR2 SNEGSKA (reference sequence). The CDR3 length is 15 residues. The CDR3: CSARNRNSGANVLTF. In DNA, the CDR3 is TGCAGTGCTAGGAACAGGAATTCTGGGGCCAACGTCCTGACTTTC.

This clonotype was seen repeatedly, ten times or more. The chain links TRBV11-2 to TRBJ2-6, with no clear D. In germline, CDR1 is SGHAT, CDR2 FQNNGV. The ends were cut back, 5 bases at V and 0 bases at J, with 14 bases in the middle. The CDR3 runs to 17 residues. Written as DNA, the CDR3 is TGTGCCAGCAGCCCCCTGGGGTGGAACTCTGGGGCCAACGTCCTGACTTTC. Translation: CASSPLGWNSGANVLTF. The full variable domain, completed using reference TRBV11-2 and TRBJ2-6, is EAGVAQSPRYKIIEKRQSVAFWCNPISGHATLYWYQQILGQGPKLLIQFQNNGVVDDSQLPKDRFSAERLKGVDSTLKIQPAKLEDSAVYLCASSPLGWNSGANVLTFGAGSRLTVL.

The chain carries TRBV27 and TRBJ2-1; 10 bases align to TRBD2. Losses at the gene ends were 6 bases for V and 7 bases for J; bases not matched to a gene: 12. Per germline, CDR1 MNHEY and CDR2 SMNVEV (reference sequence). CDR3 length: 16 amino acids. In DNA, the CDR3 is TGTGCCAGCAGAAATAGCGGGGGGCCTCTACGGAATGAGCAGTTCTTC. It is translated as CASRNSGGPLRNEQFF.

This clonotype appeared a few times. The V gene is TRBV5-5, the J gene TRBJ2-3; D uncertain. V was trimmed by 7 bases and J by 3 bases, leaving 18 bases between them. The CDR3 runs to 15 residues. Germline values: CDR1 SGHKS, CDR2 YYEKEE (reference sequence). CDR3 sequence reads: CASGVAALNTDTQYF. The CDR3 region has the DNA TGTGCCAGCGGGGTGGCAGCGCTGAATACAGATACGCAGTATTTT.

The chain recombines TRBV5-5 with TRBJ2-7; TRBD1 might be the D (6 bases). Germline values: CDR1 SGHKS, CDR2 YYEKEE (reference sequence). The CDR3 totals 15 residues. With 1 base removed from V and 6 bases from J, the gap between germline ends came to 17 bases. As DNA, the CDR3 is TGTGCCAGCAGCTTGACCGGGACATCACGGAGCGAGCAGTACTTC. It specifies CASSLTGTSRSEQYF.

In this sample, this clonotype turned up many times. V is TRBV6-1 and J is TRBJ2-5; no clear D. This CDR3 spans 14 amino acids. CDR1 is MNHNS and CDR2 is SASEGT in the germline V gene. V was clipped by 4 bases and J by 5 bases, with 14 bases between them. The CDR3 here is CASSVSWPKETQYF. As DNA, the CDR3 is TGTGCCAGCAGTGTTAGTTGGCCTAAGGAGACCCAGTACTTC.